This entry lists 10 T cell receptor beta chains sequenced from one sample in a study of CD8+CD57+ T cells in acquired aplastic anemia. Genomic DNA templated the TCR beta VDJ and CDR3 profiling. TCRdb fed the reads into MiXCR, producing one record per CDR3 protein. The data show hundreds of thousands of distinct CDR3 sequences, 60% to 80% seen once. Sequenced: sorted CD4+, CD8+, or CD8+CD57+ T cells (not recorded which) from PBMCs. The receptors come from a human donor in good health, serving as a control.

About this clonotype: This is likely a read error, given that the CDR3 carries no conserved phenylalanine or tryptophan at its end. It is unclear where the CDR3 begins or ends on the DNA, so no DNA is shown, and the CDR3 is as TCRdb lists it. The rearrangement uses TRBV9 and TRBJ1-1. Including both end residues, the CDR3 is 13 amino acids long. The germline CDR1 and CDR2 sequences are SGDLS and YYNGEE. CDR3: CASSAHPSHAFTI.

The chain recombines TRBV5-1 with TRBJ1-2; D not certain. V shed 4 bases and J shed 3 bases, with 16 bases lying between them. The CDR3 runs 15 residues. CDR1 is SGHRS, CDR2 YFSETQ, per germline. The CDR3 DNA sequence: TGCGCCAGCAGCATTCCGCCGGCGTCGCACTATGGCTACACCTTC. Translation: CASSIPPASHYGYTF.

For this clonotype: The junction and the germline gene differ at one end; a read error may be behind it. The chain employs TRBV7-2 and TRBJ2-7; either TRBD1 or TRBD2 may supply D (5 bases each). The CDR3 totals 14 residues. Germline V lookup: CDR1 SGHTA, CDR2 FQGNSA. In nucleotides, the CDR3 is TGTGCCAGCAGCTTCCAGGGTAACGGGGTCGAGCATTTTTTC. Its translation: CASSFQGNGVEHFF. The entire variable domain, with the rest obtained from reference TRBV7-2 and TRBJ2-7, is as follows: GAGVSQSPSNKVTEKGKDVELRCDPISGHTALYWYRQSLGQGLEFLIYFQGNSAPDKSGLPSDRFSAERTGGSVSTLTIQRTQQEDSAVYLCASSFQGNGVEHFFGPGTRLTVT.

There are many counts of this clonotype. The chain employs TRBV6-1 and TRBJ1-5; D gene unclear. The germline V gene has CDR1 MNHNS and CDR2 SASEGT. V shed 1 base and J shed 7 bases, with 8 bases lying between them. The CDR3 spans 13 residues. The CDR3 here is CASSEGPVQPQHF. The CDR3 DNA is TGTGCCAGCAGTGAAGGGCCCGTACAGCCCCAGCATTTT.

This clonotype was seen a few times. The gene calls are TRBV30 and TRBJ2-3; D gene ambiguous. The CDR3 totals 16 residues. Germline loops: CDR1 GTSNPN, CDR2 SVGIG (reference sequence). Trimming cost V 3 bases and J 2 bases, with 18 bases left between them. In DNA, the CDR3 is TGTGCCTGGAGAGAGCCAGACACCCTATACACAGATACGCAGTATTTT. Protein: CAWREPDTLYTDTQYF.

Concerning this clonotype: The germline gene is not matched at one end of the junction; a read error may be the cause. The chain is built from TRBV19 and TRBJ2-2; 8 bases map to TRBD1. CDR1 is LNHDA and CDR2 is SQIVND in the germline V gene (reference sequence). The CDR3 runs to 14 residues. CDR3 residues: CASSTDRATGELVF. CDR3 DNA: TGTGCCAGTAGCACGGACAGGGCCACCGGGGAGCTGGTTTTT.

A single count supports this clonotype. The CDR3 carries no conserved terminal phenylalanine or tryptophan, so it likely arises from a read error. It is unclear where the CDR3 begins or ends on the DNA, so no DNA is shown, and the CDR3 is as TCRdb lists it. The rearrangement uses TRBV7-2 and TRBJ2-3. The germline V gene encodes CDR1 SGHTA and CDR2 FQGNSA. The CDR3 spans 13 amino acids, including both terminal residues. Here the CDR3 reads CASSLGVAEKPEA.

This chain links TRBV7-2 with TRBJ2-2; 8 bases fit TRBD2. The J segment lost 15 bases and the V segment lost 5 bases, leaving 17 bases of the junction unmatched. This CDR3 comprises 15 residues. The germline V gene encodes CDR1 SGHTA and CDR2 FQGNSA. CDR3 DNA: TGTGCCAGCAGCCGGGAGGGTCGTACCACTGGGCAGTTGTTTTTT. The encoded protein is CASSREGRTTGQLFF.

As DNA, the CDR3 is TGTGCCAGCAGCTTACAACCGGCAGGGGTTATGCAGTACTTC. This encodes CASSLQPAGVMQYF. The V call is TRBV7-2, the J call TRBJ2-7, with D possibly TRBD1 on 6 matching bases. V was pared by 2 bases and J by 9 bases, with 17 bases between. The CDR3 loop spans 14 amino acids. CDR1 and CDR2 from the germline V gene are SGHTA and FQGNSA.

V is TRBV2 and J is TRBJ2-7; D call uncertain. Germline V lookup: CDR1 SNHLY, CDR2 FYNNEI. V gave up 8 bases and J gave up 3 bases, with 17 bases separating them. The CDR3 is 14 residues long. The CDR3 nucleotides are TGTGCCAGCGGCGACACAAATTTAGTCTACGAGCAGTACTTC. Translating it yields CASGDTNLVYEQYF.